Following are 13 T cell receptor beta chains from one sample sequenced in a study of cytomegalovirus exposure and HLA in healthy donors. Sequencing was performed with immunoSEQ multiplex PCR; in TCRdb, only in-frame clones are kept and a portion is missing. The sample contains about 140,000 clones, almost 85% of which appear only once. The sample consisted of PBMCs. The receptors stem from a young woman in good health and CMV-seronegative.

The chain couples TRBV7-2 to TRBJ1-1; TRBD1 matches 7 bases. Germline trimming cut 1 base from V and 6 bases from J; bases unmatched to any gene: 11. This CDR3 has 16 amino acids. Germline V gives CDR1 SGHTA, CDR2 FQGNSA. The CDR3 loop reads CASSLVPTTGFAEAFF. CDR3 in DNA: TGTGCCAGCAGCTTAGTTCCCACGACAGGGTTCGCTGAAGCTTTCTTT.

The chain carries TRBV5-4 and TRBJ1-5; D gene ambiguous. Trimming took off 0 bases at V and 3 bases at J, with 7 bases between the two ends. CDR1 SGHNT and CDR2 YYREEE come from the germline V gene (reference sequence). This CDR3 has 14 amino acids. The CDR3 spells CASSLAGHNQPQHF. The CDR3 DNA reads TGTGCCAGCAGCTTGGCCGGTCACAATCAGCCCCAGCATTTT.

The chain's CDR3 is CASSNRLSSYEQYF. For the CDR3, the DNA is TGTGCCAGCAGTAACAGGTTGAGCTCCTACGAGCAGTACTTC. V gene TRBV2 combines with J gene TRBJ2-7, with D perhaps TRBD1 (5 bases). V dropped 5 bases and J dropped 0 bases, with 11 bases sitting between them. Germline CDR1 reads SNHLY; CDR2 reads FYNNEI. This CDR3 is 14 amino acids long.

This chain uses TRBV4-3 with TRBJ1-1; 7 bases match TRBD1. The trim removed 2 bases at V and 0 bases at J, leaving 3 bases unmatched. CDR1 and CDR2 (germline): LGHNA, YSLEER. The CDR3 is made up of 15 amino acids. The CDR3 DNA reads TGCGCCAGCAGCCAACGACAGGGCGTGAACACTGAAGCTTTCTTT. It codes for CASSQRQGVNTEAFF.

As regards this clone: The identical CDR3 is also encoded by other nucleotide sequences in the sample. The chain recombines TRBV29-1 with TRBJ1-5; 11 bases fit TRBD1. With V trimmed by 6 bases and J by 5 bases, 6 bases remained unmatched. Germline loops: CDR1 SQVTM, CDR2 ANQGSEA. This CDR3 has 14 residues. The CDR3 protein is CSVSGTGGDQPQHF. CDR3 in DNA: TGCAGCGTGTCGGGGACAGGGGGGGATCAGCCCCAGCATTTT. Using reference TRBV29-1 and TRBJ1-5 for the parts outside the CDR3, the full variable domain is SAVISQKPSRDICQRGTSLTIQCQVDSQVTMMFWYRQQPGQSLTLIATANQGSEATYESGFVIDKFPISRPNLTFSTLTVSNMSPEDSSIYLCSVSGTGGDQPQHFGDGTRLSIL.

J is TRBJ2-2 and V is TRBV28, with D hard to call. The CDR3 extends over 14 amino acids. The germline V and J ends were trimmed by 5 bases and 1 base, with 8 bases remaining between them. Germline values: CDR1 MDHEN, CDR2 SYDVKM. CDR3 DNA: TGTGCCAGCAGTCCCGTCCGGAACACCGGGGAGCTGTTTTTT. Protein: CASSPVRNTGELFF.

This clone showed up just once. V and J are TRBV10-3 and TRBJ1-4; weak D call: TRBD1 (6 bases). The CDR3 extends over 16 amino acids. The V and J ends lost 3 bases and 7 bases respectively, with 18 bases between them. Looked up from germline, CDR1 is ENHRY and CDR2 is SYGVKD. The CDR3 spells CAISDPGGRGGEKLFF. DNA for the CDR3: TGTGCCATCAGTGACCCGGGGGGCAGGGGTGGTGAAAAACTGTTTTTT.

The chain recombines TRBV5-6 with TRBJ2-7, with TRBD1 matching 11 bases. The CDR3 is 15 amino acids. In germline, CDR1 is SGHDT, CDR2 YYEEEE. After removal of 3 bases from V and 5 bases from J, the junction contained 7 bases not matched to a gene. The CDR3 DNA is TGTGCCAGCAGCTCTTTGAGGACAGGGGGCGACGAGCAGTACTTC. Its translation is CASSSLRTGGDEQYF.

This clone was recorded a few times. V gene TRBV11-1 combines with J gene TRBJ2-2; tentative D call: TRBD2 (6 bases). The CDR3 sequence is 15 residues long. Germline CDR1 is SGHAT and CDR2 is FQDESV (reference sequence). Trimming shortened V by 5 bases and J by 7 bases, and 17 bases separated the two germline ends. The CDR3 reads CASSPRGGVYGELFF. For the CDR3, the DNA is TGTGCCAGCAGCCCCCGTGGCGGGGTGTACGGGGAGCTGTTTTTT. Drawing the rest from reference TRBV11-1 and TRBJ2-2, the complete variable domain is EAEVAQSPRYKITEKSQAVAFWCDPISGHATLYWYRQILGQGPELLVQFQDESVVDDSQLPKDRFSAERLKGVDSTLKIQPAELGDSAMYLCASSPRGGVYGELFFGEGSRLTVL.

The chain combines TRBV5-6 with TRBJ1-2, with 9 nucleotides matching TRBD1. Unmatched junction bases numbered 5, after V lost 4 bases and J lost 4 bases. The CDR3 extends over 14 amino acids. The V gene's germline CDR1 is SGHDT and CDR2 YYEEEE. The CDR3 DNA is TGTGCCAGCAGCCAGGACAGGGGAGGCTATGGCTACACCTTC. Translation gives CASSQDRGGYGYTF.

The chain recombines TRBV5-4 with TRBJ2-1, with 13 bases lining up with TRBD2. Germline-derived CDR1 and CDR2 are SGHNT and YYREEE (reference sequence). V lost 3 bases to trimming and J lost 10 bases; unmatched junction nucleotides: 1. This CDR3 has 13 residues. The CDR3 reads CASSWGLAGEQFF. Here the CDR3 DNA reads TGTGCCAGCAGCTGGGGACTAGCGGGGGAGCAGTTCTTC.

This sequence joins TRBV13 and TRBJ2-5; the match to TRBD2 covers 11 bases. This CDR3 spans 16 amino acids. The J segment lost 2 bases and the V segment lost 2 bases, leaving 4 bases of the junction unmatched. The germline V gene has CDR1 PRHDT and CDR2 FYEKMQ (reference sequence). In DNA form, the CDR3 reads TGTGCCAGCAGCTTATCGTTAGCGGGGGGGCAAGAGACCCAGTACTTC. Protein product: CASSLSLAGGQETQYF.

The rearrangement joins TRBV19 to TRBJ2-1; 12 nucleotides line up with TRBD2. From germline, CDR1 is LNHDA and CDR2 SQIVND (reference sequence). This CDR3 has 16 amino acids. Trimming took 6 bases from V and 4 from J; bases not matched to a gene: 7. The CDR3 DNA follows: TGTGCCAGTAGCGAACTAGCGGGGGGACTATACAATGAGCAGTTCTTC. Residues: CASSELAGGLYNEQFF.